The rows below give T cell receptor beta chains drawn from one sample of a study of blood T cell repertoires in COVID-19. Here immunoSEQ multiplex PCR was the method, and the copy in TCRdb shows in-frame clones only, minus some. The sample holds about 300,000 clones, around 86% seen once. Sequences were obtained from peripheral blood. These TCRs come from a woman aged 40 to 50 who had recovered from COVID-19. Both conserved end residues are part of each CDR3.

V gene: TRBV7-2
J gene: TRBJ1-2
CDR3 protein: CASSLRSSYGYTF

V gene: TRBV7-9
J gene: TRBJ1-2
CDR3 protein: CASSLVGRGYTF

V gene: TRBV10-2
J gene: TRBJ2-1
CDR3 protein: CASRGGYNEQFF

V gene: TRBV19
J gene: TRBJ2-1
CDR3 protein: CASRGGRVEQFF

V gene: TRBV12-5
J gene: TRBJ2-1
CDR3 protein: CASGLVGRRLWGENEQFF

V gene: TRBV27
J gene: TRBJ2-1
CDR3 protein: CASSLRVGGEGEQFF

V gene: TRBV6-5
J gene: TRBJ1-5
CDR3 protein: CASSYGGGQNQPQHF

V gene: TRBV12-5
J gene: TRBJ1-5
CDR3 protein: CASGLVGGQGNQPQHF

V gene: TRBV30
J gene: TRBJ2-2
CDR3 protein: CAWTVRYTGELFF

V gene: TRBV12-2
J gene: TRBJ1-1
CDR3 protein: CASRLSKTPEAFF